This T cell receptor beta chain was sequenced during a study of cytomegalovirus exposure and HLA in healthy donors. Whole-study context: Researchers previously reported finding more than 100 million unique TCR beta sequences from approximately 200 million T cells.

V lost 4 bases to trimming and J lost 9 bases, with 10 bases between them. This CDR3 is 12 amino acids long. Germline-derived CDR1 and CDR2 are SGHVS and FQNEAQ. Each donor was healthy, and each was a bone marrow donor. PCR amplification relied on 60 Vbeta primers (plus 13 Jbeta primers). Profiling relied on immunoSEQ multiplex PCR, and the TCRdb table lists in-frame clones only, not all of them. The table has around 110,000 clones, 65% to 85% seen once. As concerns this clone: Its matching antigen is unknown.

Study-level results: It was reported in a later analysis that an Asian-associated ancestry cluster showed fewer N-insertions than the approximately 670-donor mean. Differences between HLA loci emerged in a later analysis of TCR association rates, with DRB1 most and HLA-C fewest.

The receptor's source is a male donor in good health and CMV-seropositive. The chain has TRBV7-8 and TRBJ2-1; tentative D call: TRBD1 (6 bases). Material: PBMCs. The CDR3 protein is CASSSGQCEQFF. The CDR3 nucleotides read TGTGCCAGCAGCTCCGGACAGTGTGAGCAGTTCTTC.